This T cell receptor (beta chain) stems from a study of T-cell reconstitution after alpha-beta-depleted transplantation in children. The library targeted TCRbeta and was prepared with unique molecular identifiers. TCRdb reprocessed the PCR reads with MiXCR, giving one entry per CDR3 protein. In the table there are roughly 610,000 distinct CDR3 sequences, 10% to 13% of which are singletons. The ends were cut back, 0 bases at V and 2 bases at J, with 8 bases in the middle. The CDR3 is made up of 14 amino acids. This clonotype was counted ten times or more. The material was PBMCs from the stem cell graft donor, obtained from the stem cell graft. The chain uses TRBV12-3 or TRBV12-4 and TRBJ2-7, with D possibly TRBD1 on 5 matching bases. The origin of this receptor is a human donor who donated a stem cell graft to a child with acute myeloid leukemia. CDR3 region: CASSLALRAYEQYF. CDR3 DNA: TGTGCCAGCAGTTTAGCGCTCAGGGCCTACGAGCAGTACTTC.